This TCR beta chain was observed in a study of PD-1 blockade in mismatch repair-deficient tumors. CDR1 and CDR2 (germline): SGHAT, FQNNGV. Trimming pared 4 bases from V and 2 bases from J, leaving 2 bases between. CDR3 length: 11 residues. About this clone: Its target is not known.

Only in-frame clones appear in the TCRdb table, and some are missing; sequencing was by immunoSEQ multiplex PCR. The sample includes 100,000 to 150,000 clones, around 87% seen only once; the top ten take roughly 12%. Study observations and caveats: Rapid post-treatment expansion, then contraction, generally preceding radiologic response, marked tumor-resident clones.

Every patient had mismatch repair deficiency by PCR or immunohistochemistry. This receptor was obtained from an adult with mismatch repair-deficient cancer. Here the sequenced sample was peripheral blood, taken 44 weeks after starting pembrolizumab. This chain joins TRBV11-2 and TRBJ2-5; D is unclear. The CDR3 loop is CASSSQETQYF. The CDR3 DNA is TGTGCCAGCAGCTCACAAGAGACCCAGTACTTC.